Below are 12 T cell receptor beta chains sequenced from a single sample in a study of multiple sclerosis patients with progressive multifocal leukoencephalopathy. Time point of the sample: time of PML onset. Data came from immunoSEQ multiplex PCR; TCRdb stores just in-frame clones and leaves some out. The data contain roughly 30,000 clones, around 90% of them singletons. This material consisted of PBMCs, taken from a patient treated with natalizumab. The receptors were gathered from a woman aged 40-49 years with progressive multifocal leukoencephalopathy.

The V gene is TRBV30, the J gene TRBJ1-2, with a tentative D call TRBD1 (6 bases). Germline CDR1 GTSNPN, CDR2 SVGIG (reference sequence). The CDR3 loop spans 15 amino acids. V was pared by 0 bases and J by 3 bases, with 14 bases between. The CDR3 DNA reads as TGTGCCTGGAGTGTACGTGGACAGTTTTACTATGGCTACACCTTC. Its protein is CAWSVRGQFYYGYTF.

V and J are TRBV10-3 and TRBJ2-3; 8 bases are a match to TRBD1. The CDR3 consists of 15 residues. Germline CDR1 and CDR2: ENHRY and SYGVKD. V lost 3 bases and J lost 2; bases outside the gene matches: 4. Here the CDR3 DNA reads TGTGCCATCAGTGACCGGGACAGGAACACAGATACGCAGTATTTT. Translated, it gives CAISDRDRNTDTQYF.

The DNA of the CDR3 is TGTGCCAGCAGCCCCGGACAGGGCGGCTCTTACAATGAGCAGTTCTTC. Translated, it gives CASSPGQGGSYNEQFF. The J gene is TRBJ2-1, the V gene TRBV7-2, with 8 bases matching TRBD1. J gave up 4 bases and V 5 bases, and 10 bases lay outside the gene matches. This CDR3 region has 16 residues. Germline lookup yields CDR1 SGHTA and CDR2 FQGNSA.

J is TRBJ2-7 and V is TRBV19, with D unresolved. V was pared by 4 bases and J by 5 bases, with 12 bases between. This CDR3 contains 13 residues. Germline V gives CDR1 LNHDA, CDR2 SQIVND (reference sequence). The CDR3 reads CASSTAVWDEQYF. Written as DNA, the CDR3 is TGTGCCAGTAGTACGGCCGTCTGGGACGAGCAGTACTTC.

The chain uses TRBV6-5 and TRBJ2-1, with D perhaps TRBD1 or TRBD2 (5 bases each). V lost 5 bases and J lost 0, with 8 bases in between. From germline, CDR1 is MNHEY and CDR2 SVGAGI. The CDR3 consists of 14 residues. Here the CDR3 reads CASSGGVSYNEQFF. The CDR3 nucleotides are TGTGCCAGCAGTGGGGGAGTCTCCTACAATGAGCAGTTCTTC.

This clone came up once. The chain combines TRBV5-1 with TRBJ2-1; 10 nucleotides agree with TRBD2. CDR3 length: 16 residues. CDR1 is SGHRS, CDR2 YFSETQ, per germline. The V and J ends lost 4 bases and 4 bases, in that order; junction bases with no gene match: 8. In nucleotides, the CDR3 is TGCGCCAGCAGCCCGAGCGGGAGGGCCGCATACAATGAGCAGTTCTTC. This sequence encodes CASSPSGRAAYNEQFF.

This clone was seen only once. The V call is TRBV28, the J call TRBJ1-2; no reliable D call. Trimming took 11 bases from V and 3 from J, leaving 7 bases between them. CDR1 is MDHEN, CDR2 SYDVKM, per germline. CDR3 length: 10 amino acids. This CDR3 reads CASAHYGYTF. Written as DNA, the CDR3 is TGTGCCTCCGCCCACTATGGCTACACCTTC.

Note on this clone: One end of the junction does not line up with germline, which may come from a read error. V is TRBV5-1 and J is TRBJ2-6; D ambiguous. The germline gives CDR1 SGHRS, CDR2 YFSETQ. There are 17 residues in the CDR3. CDR3 protein: CASRNVSFTKSGQRPDF. CDR3 coding DNA: TGCGCCAGCCGCAATGTATCGTTCACAAAGTCGGGCCAACGTCCTGACTTC.

This chain links TRBV7-2 with TRBJ1-1; D gene ambiguous. Germline assignment: CDR1 SGHTA and CDR2 FQGNSA. V gave up 3 bases and J gave up 8 bases, with 7 bases separating them. The CDR3 has 11 residues. The CDR3 bases are TGTGCCAGCAGCTTTAGTGTCGAAGCTTTCTTT. It encodes CASSFSVEAFF. The full variable domain, in which reference TRBV7-2 and TRBJ1-1 provide the parts outside the CDR3, is GAGVSQSPSNKVTEKGKDVELRCDPISGHTALYWYRQSLGQGLEFLIYFQGNSAPDKSGLPSDRFSAERTGGSVSTLTIQRTQQEDSAVYLCASSFSVEAFFGQGTRLTVV.

This clone showed up just once. V usage is TRBV5-5 and J usage is TRBJ2-3; D is undetermined. The V gene lost 3 bases and the J gene lost 3 bases, with 11 bases spanning the gap. The germline V gene has CDR1 SGHKS and CDR2 YYEKEE (reference sequence). This CDR3 contains 14 residues. The CDR3 bases are TGTGCCAGCAGCTCTCCCCTCCGGACAGATACGCAGTATTTT. This codes for CASSSPLRTDTQYF. Variable domain in full (rest from reference TRBV5-5 and TRBJ2-3): DAGVTQSPTHLIKTRGQQVTLRCSPISGHKSVSWYQQVLGQGPQFIFQYYEKEERGRGNFPDRFSARQFPNYSSELNVNALLLGDSALYLCASSSPLRTDTQYFGPGTRLTVL.

CDR3 protein: CASCEGNSPLHF. The CDR3, as DNA: TGTGCCAGCTGCGAGGGTAATTCACCCCTCCACTTT. The V gene is TRBV5-4, the J gene TRBJ1-6; D ambiguous. With 7 bases removed from V and 6 bases from J, the gap between germline ends came to 8 bases. CDR3 length: 12 residues. Germline loops: CDR1 SGHNT, CDR2 YYREEE (reference sequence).

The chain joins TRBV7-6 to TRBJ2-5; D not certain. The CDR3 has 11 residues. Germline CDR1 and CDR2: SGHVS and FNYEAQ. The germline V and J ends were trimmed by 5 bases and 6 bases, with 7 bases remaining between them. CDR3 amino acids: CASSVGQTQYF. CDR3 DNA sequence: TGTGCCAGCAGCGTAGGTCAGACCCAGTACTTC.